This passage covers 20 T cell receptor beta chains from one sample sequenced in a study of blood T cell repertoires in COVID-19. The repertoire was sequenced with immunoSEQ multiplex PCR; TCRdb's copy has only in-frame clones and lacks some. This table has 250,000 to 300,000 clones, approximately 90% appearing once. Sequencing was done on a sample of peripheral blood. The receptor source for this set is a man between 35 and 55 years old with acute or convalescent COVID-19.

V usage is TRBV24-1 and J usage is TRBJ2-1; D is possibly TRBD2 (5 bases). Trimming took 5 bases from V and 4 from J, leaving 5 bases between them. The CDR3 loop spans 12 amino acids. CDR1 KGHDR and CDR2 SFDVKD come from the germline V gene. Here the CDR3 reads CATSAGYNEQFF. In nucleotides, the CDR3 is TGTGCCACCAGTGCGGGGTACAATGAGCAGTTCTTC.

This clone has only one observation. The rearrangement links TRBV18 to TRBJ2-7, with D perhaps matching TRBD2 (7 bases). Germline assignment: CDR1 KGHSH and CDR2 LQKENI. The ends were cut back, 6 bases at V and 5 bases at J, with 14 bases in the middle. The CDR3 covers 13 residues. The CDR3 is CASSPRGADEQYF. CDR3 coding DNA: TGTGCCAGCTCTCCCCGGGGGGCGGACGAGCAGTACTTC.

V gene TRBV12-5 combines with J gene TRBJ1-5; D not resolved. Germline assignment: CDR1 LGHNT and CDR2 FRNRAP. The length of the CDR3 is 16 residues. The V end was cut by 2 bases, the J end by 0 bases, with 11 bases between. CDR3 bases: TGTGCTAGTGGTTTGTTCGGGTCTTATAGCAATCAGCCCCAGCATTTT. This sequence encodes CASGLFGSYSNQPQHF.

V usage is TRBV12-3 or TRBV12-4 and J usage is TRBJ2-7; D is uncertain. The CDR3 length is 13 residues. Trimming left V 5 bases short and J 6 bases short, with 14 bases between. CDR3 protein: CASSPGYFLEQYF. CDR3 sequence (DNA): TGTGCCAGCAGTCCCGGGTATTTCCTCGAGCAGTACTTC.

The chain carries TRBV14 and TRBJ2-7, with no clear D. V gave up 0 bases and J gave up 2 bases, with 17 bases separating them. The length of the CDR3 is 17 residues. In germline, CDR1 is SGHDN, CDR2 FVKESK. DNA for the CDR3: TGTGCCAGCAGCCAAGATCGAAGGCGAGGATCTACCTACGAGCAGTACTTC. It translates to CASSQDRRRGSTYEQYF.

This chain connects TRBV5-1 to TRBJ1-2; no reliable D call. Trimming removed 0 bases at V and 5 bases at J, with 14 bases between. Germline lookup yields CDR1 SGHRS and CDR2 YFSETQ. The CDR3 sequence is 15 residues long. The CDR3 DNA reads TGCGCCAGCAGCTTGGACGGTGTGGGCTTTTATGGCTACACCTTC. This translates into CASSLDGVGFYGYTF.

CDR3 nucleotides: TGTGCCACCAGAGACAGGGTCGGATCCGGGGAGCTGTTTTTT. Translated: CATRDRVGSGELFF. This chain connects TRBV15 to TRBJ2-2; 7 nucleotides line up with TRBD1. The germline V gene has CDR1 LNHNV and CDR2 YYDKDF (reference sequence). The CDR3 contains 14 residues. The V and J ends lost 6 bases and 6 bases, in that order; junction bases with no gene match: 7.

This clone occurred once. V is TRBV6-6 and J is TRBJ1-6, with D possibly TRBD1 on 6 matching bases. V dropped 2 bases and J dropped 8 bases, with 13 bases sitting between them. Germline CDR1 and CDR2: MNHNY and SVGAGI (reference sequence). There are 15 residues in the CDR3. In DNA, the CDR3 is TGTGCCAGCAGTTACGAAGGGGGGGTGCATTCACCCCTCCACTTT. Protein sequence: CASSYEGGVHSPLHF.

This chain connects TRBV18 to TRBJ1-5; D perhaps matches TRBD1 (6 bases). V gave up 5 bases and J gave up 7 bases, with 12 bases separating them. Germline CDR1 reads KGHSH; CDR2 reads LQKENI. CDR3 size: 13 residues. The CDR3 is CASSSHRDQPQHF. In DNA form, the CDR3 reads TGTGCCAGCTCATCACACAGGGACCAGCCCCAGCATTTT.

This clone was observed once. This sequence joins TRBV11-3 and TRBJ2-2, with a weak D call TRBD2 (6 bases). The CDR3 totals 15 residues. V lost 4 bases to trimming and J lost 3 bases, with 12 bases between them. Per germline, CDR1 SGHNT and CDR2 YENEEA. The CDR3 nucleotides read TGTGCCAGCAGCTCTTGGGGCGGGGACACCGGGGAGCTGTTTTTT. Its protein product is CASSSWGGDTGELFF.

The V call is TRBV19, the J call TRBJ2-1; tentative D call: TRBD2 (5 bases). Germline V gene data show CDR1 as LNHDA and CDR2 as SQIVND (reference sequence). V lost 6 bases and J 2 bases, leaving 11 bases between the germline ends. This CDR3 comprises 14 residues. The DNA of the CDR3 is TGTGCCAGTAGCAAGGACTTTACCTACAATGAGCAGTTCTTC. Its translation is CASSKDFTYNEQFF.

This chain joins TRBV5-6 and TRBJ1-2; D is ambiguous. V lost 2 bases and J 5 bases, leaving 7 bases between the germline ends. Per the germline V gene, CDR1 is SGHDT and CDR2 is YYEEEE. The CDR3 extends over 12 amino acids. The CDR3 spells CASSLREYGYTF. CDR3 nucleotide sequence: TGTGCCAGCAGCTTAAGGGAGTATGGCTACACCTTC.

The gene calls are TRBV19 and TRBJ1-2, with D possibly matching TRBD1 (6 bases). CDR1 and CDR2 from the germline V gene are LNHDA and SQIVND (reference sequence). The length of the CDR3 is 16 residues. V was clipped by 1 base and J by 2 bases, with 14 bases between them. CDR3 coding DNA: TGTGCCAGTAGTATAGGCCCGGGGGGCCCCAACTATGGCTACACCTTC. As protein: CASSIGPGGPNYGYTF.

This chain joins TRBV24-1 and TRBJ2-2; D is possibly TRBD1 (6 bases). The CDR3 contains 15 residues. Germline V gene data show CDR1 as KGHDR and CDR2 as SFDVKD. V dropped 7 bases and J dropped 0 bases, with 11 bases sitting between them. The CDR3 bases are TGTGCCACCAGAACAGGGAATACGAACACCGGGGAGCTGTTTTTT. Residues: CATRTGNTNTGELFF.

There are many counts of this clone. The genes are TRBV27 and TRBJ1-1; possible D gene TRBD1, 6 bases. Per germline, CDR1 MNHEY and CDR2 SMNVEV (reference sequence). Trimming stripped 2 bases from V and 0 bases from J, with 10 bases between. The CDR3 totals 15 residues. CDR3: CASSLVTGLNTEAFF. In DNA form, the CDR3 reads TGTGCCAGCAGTTTAGTGACAGGTTTGAACACTGAAGCTTTCTTT.

The rearrangement uses TRBV19 and TRBJ1-5; 9 positions agree with TRBD1. CDR3 length equals 15 residues. Trimming removed 6 bases from V and 9 bases from J; junction bases left unmatched: 12. The V gene's germline CDR1 is LNHDA and CDR2 SQIVND (reference sequence). CDR3 residues: CASRDPGQGQMPQHF. CDR3 nucleotides: TGTGCCAGTAGGGACCCGGGACAGGGACAGATGCCCCAGCATTTT.

The rearrangement joins TRBV3-1 (or the pseudogene TRBV3-2) to TRBJ1-2; D gene uncertain. Trimming shortened V by 4 bases and J by 0 bases, and 6 bases separated the two germline ends. This CDR3 contains 13 residues. In germline, CDR1 is LGHDT, CDR2 YNNKEL (reference sequence). The DNA for the CDR3 is TGTGCCAGCAGCCCAAGCTCTAACTATGGCTACACCTTC. Its translation is CASSPSSNYGYTF.

This clone was observed a few times. This sequence joins TRBV14 and TRBJ1-2, with D uncertain. With 5 bases removed from V and 8 bases from J, the gap between germline ends came to 9 bases. The CDR3 consists of 11 residues. Germline loops: CDR1 SGHDN, CDR2 FVKESK. As DNA, the CDR3 is TGTGCCAGCAGCGACAAAGGAGGCTACACCTTC. Translating it yields CASSDKGGYTF.

The chain is built from TRBV7-3 and TRBJ1-1; 7 bases map to TRBD1. The CDR3 is 13 residues long. V was clipped by 6 bases and J by 5 bases; unmatched bases: 6. Germline CDR1 SGHTA, CDR2 FQGTGA. The CDR3 reads CASSQGVGTEAFF. In DNA form, the CDR3 reads TGTGCCAGCAGTCAGGGGGTGGGTACTGAAGCTTTCTTT.

The V call is TRBV21-1, the J call TRBJ1-4; whether TRBD1, the table's D call, matches the DNA was not checked. TRBV21-1 represents a pseudogene. The CDR3 is 18 amino acids. The CDR3 DNA sequence: TGTGCCAGCACCTTCGACAGTTCCGAAACCGCAACTAATGAAAAACTGTTTTTT. It codes for CASTFDSSETATNEKLFF.